These 6 T cell receptor beta chains share one sample of origin, sequenced in a study of T cell responses to AZD1222 COVID-19 vaccine. The table came from immunoSEQ multiplex PCR; TCRdb's copy has only in-frame clones and leaves some out. The sample holds more than 150,000 clones, over 80% seen once. This sample comprised peripheral blood, obtained on day 0 of AZD1222 vaccination. Receptor source: an adult in good health.

The V and J genes are TRBV29-1 and TRBJ2-3; 11 nucleotides agree with TRBD2. The germline V gene has CDR1 SQVTM and CDR2 ANQGSEA. Trimming took 7 bases from V and 3 from J; bases not matched to a gene: 0. The CDR3 is 12 residues long. This CDR3 is CSGTSGTDTQYF. DNA of the CDR3: TGCAGCGGGACTAGCGGGACAGATACGCAGTATTTT.

The genes are TRBV2 and TRBJ2-7, with D perhaps TRBD2 (6 bases). The CDR3 totals 15 residues. V was shortened by 7 bases and J by 1 base, with 17 bases between the two germline ends. The V gene's germline CDR1 is SNHLY and CDR2 FYNNEI. The CDR3 spells CASTLGRDGSYEQYF. DNA of the CDR3: TGTGCCAGCACCCTCGGGCGGGACGGATCCTACGAGCAGTACTTC.

The chain couples TRBV27 to TRBJ1-3, with 7 bases matching TRBD1. CDR1 MNHEY and CDR2 SMNVEV come from the germline V gene (reference sequence). V gave up 5 bases and J gave up 3 bases; unmatched junction bases: 4. CDR3 length: 14 amino acids. The chain's CDR3 is CASSPQGLGNTIYF. As DNA, the CDR3 is TGTGCCAGCAGTCCACAGGGGCTTGGAAACACCATATATTTT.

The genes are TRBV6-5 and TRBJ1-2; D call uncertain. The CDR3 has 13 residues. V lost 6 bases, J lost 4 bases, and 12 bases lay in between. CDR1 and CDR2 (germline): MNHEY, SVGAGI. The CDR3 loop reads CASRRETRYGYTF. In DNA, the CDR3 is TGTGCCAGCAGGAGGGAGACACGCTATGGCTACACCTTC.

The rearrangement joins TRBV6-6 to TRBJ2-7, with a possible D match to TRBD2 (5 bases). Germline V gene sequence: CDR1 MNHNY, CDR2 SVGAGI (reference sequence). This CDR3 has 14 amino acids. Trimming pared 4 bases from V and 2 bases from J, leaving 12 bases between. The CDR3 loop is CASSLDSTTYEQYV. In nucleotides, the CDR3 is TGTGCCAGCAGTTTAGACTCGACTACCTACGAGCAGTACGTC.

V is TRBV7-2 and J is TRBJ1-5; possibly TRBD1 for D (5 bases). Trimming cost V 3 bases and J 6 bases, with 9 bases left between them. The CDR3 totals 13 residues. Germline CDR1 SGHTA, CDR2 FQGNSA. Here the CDR3 DNA reads TGTGCCAGCAGCTTGGGGGGGATTCAGCCCCAGCATTTT. As protein: CASSLGGIQPQHF.